A single sample gave rise to the 14 T cell receptor beta chains below, sequenced in a study of blood T cell repertoires in COVID-19. The protocol was immunoSEQ multiplex PCR, while the TCRdb copy is restricted to in-frame clones and leaves out a portion. Of 200,000 to 250,000 clones listed, around 90% are singletons. The material sequenced was peripheral blood. These receptors originate from a woman aged 18-35 years who had recovered from COVID-19.

This chain connects TRBV12-3 or TRBV12-4 to TRBJ2-1; D is perhaps TRBD2 (6 bases). V was clipped by 6 bases and J by 10 bases, with 13 bases between them. This CDR3 is built from 12 residues. The CDR3 loop is CASRGYGGEQFF. CDR3 in DNA: TGTGCCAGCAGGGGATATGGGGGGGAGCAGTTCTTC.

This chain connects TRBV13 to TRBJ1-2; D is unclear. V gave up 1 base and J gave up 4 bases, with 7 bases separating them. The germline V gene has CDR1 PRHDT and CDR2 FYEKMQ (reference sequence). CDR3 length equals 13 residues. CDR3 nucleotide sequence: TGTGCCAGCAGCTTAGATACAGCCTATGGCTACACCTTC. Translation gives CASSLDTAYGYTF.

The chain recombines TRBV19 with TRBJ2-1, with D maybe TRBD1 (8 bases). The CDR3 is 15 amino acids. Germline CDR1 reads LNHDA; CDR2 reads SQIVND (reference sequence). The V end was cut by 6 bases, the J end by 4 bases, with 16 bases between. The CDR3 coding sequence is TGTGCCAGTAGCCCGGGGGGACAGGTTTACAATGAGCAGTTCTTC. Its protein is CASSPGGQVYNEQFF. The whole variable domain, remainder taken from reference TRBV19 and TRBJ2-1, is DGGITQSPKYLFRKEGQNVTLSCEQNLNHDAMYWYRQDPGQGLRLIYYSQIVNDFQKGDIAEGYSVSREKKESFPLTVTSAQKNPTAFYLCASSPGGQVYNEQFFGPGTRLTVL.

This clone was found once. The chain employs TRBV10-3 and TRBJ1-2; tentatively, D is TRBD1 (6 bases). Per germline, CDR1 ENHRY and CDR2 SYGVKD. Trimming removed 3 bases from V and 4 bases from J, with 18 bases in between. This CDR3 contains 16 residues. CDR3 in DNA: TGTGCCATCAGTGACGCGGGGGGCCCCAGCGGCTATGGCTACACCTTC. Residues: CAISDAGGPSGYGYTF.

The table lists this clone with a count of one. The chain carries TRBV4-3 and TRBJ1-1, with D unresolved. Trimming took 2 bases from V and 0 from J, leaving 13 bases between them. This CDR3 is built from 16 residues. The germline CDR1 and CDR2 sequences are LGHNA and YSLEER. The CDR3 nucleotides read TGCGCCAGCAGCCAAAGTCTCCCGGCGGTGAACACTGAAGCTTTCTTT. Translating it yields CASSQSLPAVNTEAFF.

In this sample, this clone turned up a few times. The sample contains more than one DNA sequence encoding this CDR3. The chain carries TRBV10-3 and TRBJ1-1; a possible D gene is TRBD1 (6 bases). The CDR3 is made up of 13 amino acids. Per germline, CDR1 ENHRY and CDR2 SYGVKD. The ends were cut back, 3 bases at V and 5 bases at J, with 10 bases in the middle. CDR3 in DNA: TGTGCCATCAGTGAAAGGGGGAATACTGAAGCTTTCTTT. Translated, it gives CAISERGNTEAFF.

This chain joins TRBV12-5 and TRBJ2-1; 9 bases map to TRBD2. The CDR3 sequence is 16 residues long. V shed 5 bases and J 6 bases; nucleotides not matched to a gene: 11. CDR1 LGHNT and CDR2 FRNRAP come from the germline V gene. The DNA of the CDR3 is TGTGCTAGTGGTCCTTCCCCTAGCGGGGCTTCCAATGAGCAGTTCTTC. It yields the protein CASGPSPSGASNEQFF.

The chain carries TRBV18 and TRBJ1-1, with 7 bases lining up with TRBD1. Germline values: CDR1 KGHSH, CDR2 LQKENI. The J segment lost 0 bases and the V segment lost 0 bases, leaving 4 bases of the junction unmatched. The CDR3 sequence is 16 residues long. CDR3 residues: CASSPPQGGLNTEAFF. For the CDR3, the DNA is TGTGCCAGCTCACCACCGCAGGGGGGCCTGAACACTGAAGCTTTCTTT.

V is TRBV19 and J is TRBJ2-7; the match to TRBD1 covers 12 bases. Trimming removed 7 bases from V and 4 bases from J; junction bases left unmatched: 8. The CDR3 loop spans 15 amino acids. CDR1 is LNHDA and CDR2 is SQIVND in the germline V gene (reference sequence). Here the CDR3 DNA reads TGTGCCAGTACACCGGGACAGGGGGCATTTTACGAGCAGTACTTC. Translating it yields CASTPGQGAFYEQYF.

The rearrangement links TRBV6-5 to TRBJ1-5, with D hard to call. From germline, CDR1 is MNHEY and CDR2 SVGAGI. The V end was cut by 5 bases, the J end by 6 bases, with 11 bases between. The CDR3 extends over 13 amino acids. Here the CDR3 DNA reads TGTGCCAGCAGTACAGCCCCAGGTCAGCCCCAGCATTTT. This translates into CASSTAPGQPQHF.

The V call is TRBV11-2, the J call TRBJ2-5; 8 bases align to TRBD2. V lost 1 base, J lost 4 bases, and 5 bases stayed unmatched. Per the germline V gene, CDR1 is SGHAT and CDR2 is FQNNGV. The CDR3 extends over 15 amino acids. This CDR3 reads CASSLGAGEIETQYF. Here the CDR3 DNA reads TGTGCCAGCAGCTTAGGAGCGGGAGAAATAGAGACCCAGTACTTC.

The chain couples TRBV29-1 to TRBJ1-2; no clear D. Germline assignment: CDR1 SQVTM and CDR2 ANQGSEA. V lost 3 bases and J lost 7, with 12 bases in between. The CDR3 length is 12 residues. CDR3 nucleotide sequence: TGCAGCGTTGACGAGGCCGGATCTGGCTACACCTTC. The encoded protein is CSVDEAGSGYTF.

The chain uses TRBV6-6 and TRBJ1-1; D remains unclear. Germline V gene sequence: CDR1 MNHNY, CDR2 SVGAGI (reference sequence). This CDR3 region has 11 residues. Trimming left V 0 bases short and J 11 bases short, with 7 bases between. The CDR3 nucleotides are TGTGCCAGCAGTTACTCGAGGGAGGCTTTCTTT. Amino acid sequence: CASSYSREAFF.

The chain is built from TRBV27 and TRBJ2-4, with D possibly being TRBD1 (6 bases). Germline loops: CDR1 MNHEY, CDR2 SMNVEV (reference sequence). The CDR3 is made up of 14 amino acids. Trimming took 8 bases from V and 6 from J, leaving 17 bases between them. Here the CDR3 DNA reads TGTGCCAGCCGTGAGCTTAGGACAGCAAACATTCAGTACTTC. Amino acid sequence: CASRELRTANIQYF.